This T cell receptor beta chain was captured in a study of tumor-infiltrating lymphocytes in primary liver carcinoma. Study as a whole: The number of productive TCRbeta reads per sample ranged from roughly 3.5 to 8 million and was similar across tissue types. General observations from the study: Top clones occupying all five tumor regions numbered only about 8-25%.

V lost 4 bases and J 1 base, leaving 16 bases between the germline ends. Germline V gene sequence: CDR1 SGHAT, CDR2 FQDESV (reference sequence). This CDR3 comprises 16 residues. Many counts were recorded for this clonotype. Its antigen remains unidentified. Unsorted bulk tissue of roughly 20-31 mg yielded co-extracted RNA and DNA. Making TCR beta cDNA involved approximately 0.5 ug total RNA and a constant-region primer. For TCR beta, libraries were produced by three nested multiplex PCR rounds using slightly modified ARM-PCR. PCR rounds one and two used TRBV1-TRBV30 forward primers with a C-beta reverse primer for roughly 10 cycles each. Each CDR3 protein is one row after TCRdb ran MiXCR on the multiplex PCR reads. The sample comprises under 110,000 distinct CDR3 sequences, around 71% of which are singletons, and around 12% rests with the top ten.

The clonotype comes from a woman aged 60-75 years with primary liver carcinoma and hepatitis B virus infection. The genes are TRBV11-1 and TRBJ1-1; possibly TRBD1 for D (6 bases). Sequencing input: liver tumor tissue from sampling region 2. Subset described: tumor region T2, inferior pole. This chain's CDR3 is CASSSRVGTSNTEAFF. The DNA for the CDR3 is TGTGCCAGCAGCTCGCGGGTCGGGACATCGAACACTGAAGCTTTCTTT.